Presented here are 13 T cell receptor beta chains from one specimen sequenced in a study of T cells in Graves' hyperthyroidism and ophthalmopathy. TCR beta CDR3 sequences were amplified from RNA transcripts. A first-round RT-PCR of the TCR CDR3 used the HTBI primer set. TCRdb passed the multiplex PCR reads through MiXCR, listing each CDR3 protein once. Of 500,000 to 600,000 distinct CDR3 sequences listed, approximately 44% are singletons. Sequenced material: peripheral blood or thyroid tissue (not recorded which). All receptors derive from a woman aged 18-29 years with Graves' hyperthyroidism.

The table lists this clonotype with many counts. This chain uses TRBV6-6 with TRBJ2-2; 10 bases are a match to TRBD2. This CDR3 comprises 15 residues. Germline V CDR1 and CDR2: MNHNY, SVGAGI (reference sequence). V lost 5 bases, J lost 4 bases, and 4 bases stayed unmatched. The CDR3 spells CASSEASGSTGELFF. The CDR3 bases are TGTGCCAGCAGTGAAGCTAGCGGGAGCACCGGGGAGCTGTTTTTT.

V is TRBV7-9 and J is TRBJ1-3, with 7 positions matching TRBD1. Germline CDR1 and CDR2: SEHNR and FQNEAQ (reference sequence). V lost 3 bases to trimming and J lost 6 bases; unmatched junction nucleotides: 8. This CDR3 region has 15 residues. CDR3 sequence (DNA): TGTGCCAGCAGCTTGGTAGGGACAGATGAAAACACCATATATTTT. Amino acid sequence: CASSLVGTDENTIYF.

The chain links TRBV29-1 to TRBJ1-4; 7 bases are a match to TRBD1. The CDR3 loop spans 11 amino acids. V dropped 5 bases and J dropped 10; count of bases not matched to a gene: 4. Per the germline V gene, CDR1 is SQVTM and CDR2 is ANQGSEA. As DNA, the CDR3 is TGCAGCGTTAGGGCAGGGGGAAAACTGTTTTTT. It specifies CSVRAGGKLFF.

This clonotype was seen many times. This CDR3 is CASSPEDVSSYNSPLHF. CDR3 bases: TGTGCCAGCAGCCCGGAGGACGTGAGCTCCTATAATTCACCCCTCCACTTT. The chain carries TRBV7-9 and TRBJ1-6; D unresolved. This CDR3 contains 17 residues. Trimming took 5 bases from V and 0 from J, leaving 14 bases between them. Germline V CDR1 and CDR2: SEHNR, FQNEAQ (reference sequence). The full variable domain, in which reference TRBV7-9 and TRBJ1-6 provide the parts outside the CDR3, is DTGVSQNPRHKITKRGQNVTFRCDPISEHNRLYWYRQTLGQGPEFLTYFQNEAQLEKSRLLSDRFSAERPKGSFSTLEIQRTEQGDSAMYLCASSPEDVSSYNSPLHFGNGTRLTVT.

This chain uses TRBV7-8 with TRBJ2-3; TRBD2 is a possible D gene (7 bases). V was shortened by 2 bases and J by 2 bases, with 11 bases between the two germline ends. Germline lookup yields CDR1 SGHVS and CDR2 FQNEAQ. CDR3 length equals 15 residues. The CDR3 DNA is TGTGCCAGCAGCTTAATGGGGGGGCCCACAGATACGCAGTATTTT. Translating gives CASSLMGGPTDTQYF.

The chain links TRBV5-8 to TRBJ2-6; TRBD1 agrees at 9 bases. The CDR3 consists of 17 residues. CDR1 is SGHTS and CDR2 is YDEGEE in the germline V gene. Unmatched junction bases numbered 5, after V lost 4 bases and J lost 0 bases. The CDR3 loop is CASSDRGMVSGANVLTF. The CDR3 DNA sequence: TGTGCCAGCAGCGACAGGGGGATGGTCTCTGGGGCCAACGTCCTGACTTTC.

The rearrangement uses TRBV10-3 and TRBJ2-6, with D possibly matching TRBD2 (6 bases). This CDR3 contains 17 residues. V was trimmed by 2 bases and J by 5 bases, leaving 16 bases between them. Germline CDR1 reads ENHRY; CDR2 reads SYGVKD. This CDR3 reads CAISEPGVEARANVLTF. DNA of the CDR3: TGTGCCATCAGTGAGCCGGGAGTGGAAGCACGGGCCAACGTCCTGACTTTC.

This clonotype showed up just once. Lacking the conserved final phenylalanine or tryptophan, this CDR3 likely reflects a read error. It is unclear where the CDR3 begins or ends on the DNA, so no DNA is shown, and the CDR3 is as TCRdb lists it. The rearrangement joins TRBV10-3 to TRBJ2-2; the DNA was not compared with TRBD2, the D call given in the table. The CDR3 spans 10 amino acids, including both terminal residues. Looked up from germline, CDR1 is ENHRY and CDR2 is SYGVKD. The CDR3 loop is CAISEPTLRD.

This chain links TRBV2 with TRBJ2-7, with TRBD2 matching 7 bases. The DNA end favors TRBJ2-1, so the J call may be wrong. Per germline, CDR1 SNHLY and CDR2 FYNNEI. The CDR3 contains 14 residues. CDR3 nucleotide sequence: TGTGCCAGCAGTGGCTTAGCGGGCCCTAATGAGCAGTTCTTC. It yields the protein CASSGLAGPNEQFF.

This clonotype has a count of ten or more. The chain employs TRBV6-5 and TRBJ2-7; possible D gene TRBD1, 6 bases. CDR3 length: 13 residues. Germline CDR1 reads MNHEY; CDR2 reads SVGAGI. Trimming stripped 5 bases from V and 5 bases from J, with 13 bases between. This CDR3 reads CASSPQGLDEQYF. CDR3 DNA: TGTGCCAGCAGTCCTCAGGGGCTGGACGAGCAGTACTTC.

Concerning this clonotype: A much larger clone differs by one base, so this may be a read error. The V gene is TRBV5-4, the J gene TRBJ2-2, with 9 bases identical to TRBD1. The CDR3 is made up of 17 amino acids. Germline CDR1 reads SGHNT; CDR2 reads YYREEE (reference sequence). The CDR3 region is CANSPDGQGHNTGELFF. CDR3 DNA sequence: TGTGCCAACAGCCCAGACGGACAGGGGCATAACACCGGGGAGCTGTTTTTT.

This clonotype was observed at least ten times. The chain couples TRBV19 to TRBJ2-2, with D perhaps TRBD1 or TRBD2 (5 bases each). The CDR3 is 14 residues long. Germline-derived CDR1 and CDR2 are LNHDA and SQIVND (reference sequence). V lost 3 bases, J lost 4 bases, and 9 bases lay in between. The CDR3 loop reads CASSIRGPTGELFF. The CDR3 DNA is TGTGCCAGTAGTATTCGGGGACCCACCGGGGAGCTGTTTTTT.

The chain recombines TRBV24-1 with TRBJ2-2, with D perhaps matching TRBD2 (6 bases). This CDR3 has 13 amino acids. The V end was cut by 4 bases, the J end by 8 bases, with 10 bases between. In germline, CDR1 is KGHDR, CDR2 SFDVKD. The CDR3 coding sequence is TGTGCCACCAGTGAGACCGGGAGAGGGGAGCTGTTTTTT. Translating gives CATSETGRGELFF.